The 13 T cell receptor beta chains listed next were all sequenced from one sample in a study of shared clonotypes between healthy human individuals. Measured with immunoSEQ multiplex PCR; TCRdb has only the in-frame clones, and not every one. The data hold around 990,000 clones, with around 77% observed a single time. The material sequenced was memory CD4+ T cells from PBMCs. The subset is: CD45RA-negative fraction. The source of these receptors is a man between 18 and 35 years old in good health. Some clones in this sample may be carry-over from other donors' samples.

The rearrangement joins TRBV5-6 to TRBJ2-3; no definite D call. V was shortened by 1 base and J by 9 bases, with 12 bases between the two germline ends. Germline CDR1 reads SGHDT; CDR2 reads YYEEEE. CDR3 length: 13 amino acids. CDR3 in DNA: TGTGCCAGCAGCTTGATGGCAGAGTTGACGCAGTATTTT. Its protein product is CASSLMAELTQYF.

The chain employs TRBV7-3 and TRBJ2-3, with 12 bases lining up with TRBD1. Germline CDR1 and CDR2: SGHTA and FQGTGA. Unmatched junction bases numbered 5, after V lost 3 bases and J lost 4 bases. CDR3 length equals 16 residues. The CDR3 spells CASSLGQGARSDTQYF. The CDR3 bases are TGTGCCAGCAGCTTGGGACAGGGGGCGCGCTCAGATACGCAGTATTTT.

The rearrangement links TRBV6-5 to TRBJ2-1; 8 bases map to TRBD2. Germline-derived CDR1 and CDR2 are MNHEY and SVGAGI. The CDR3 extends over 15 amino acids. The J segment lost 8 bases and the V segment lost 5 bases, leaving 11 bases of the junction unmatched. As DNA, the CDR3 is TGTGCCAGCAGTCACCGGGGGGGAGGGTACGATGAGCAGTTCTTC. This translates into CASSHRGGGYDEQFF.

The genes are TRBV14 and TRBJ1-5; TRBD1 is a possible D gene (5 bases). This CDR3 comprises 13 residues. Germline CDR1 reads SGHDN; CDR2 reads FVKESK. Between the trimmed V and J ends, which lost 3 bases and 6 bases, there was a span of 9 bases. The CDR3 DNA reads TGTGCCAGCAGCCAGGGGGGAAGTCAGCCCCAGCATTTT. Translation gives CASSQGGSQPQHF.

This clone appeared once. This chain uses TRBV5-1 with TRBJ2-7, with TRBD1 matching over 9 bases. The length of the CDR3 is 15 residues. The germline V gene encodes CDR1 SGHRS and CDR2 YFSETQ. Germline trimming cut 7 bases from V and 7 bases from J; bases unmatched to any gene: 15. CDR3 region: CASGPGTGSVGEQYF. CDR3 coding DNA: TGCGCCAGCGGGCCGGGGACAGGGTCGGTTGGGGAGCAGTACTTC.

The rearrangement uses TRBV18 and TRBJ2-1; 8 nucleotides line up with TRBD2. Trimming took 0 bases from V and 0 from J; bases not matched to a gene: 7. The germline V gene has CDR1 KGHSH and CDR2 LQKENI. This CDR3 is built from 18 residues. The DNA for the CDR3 is TGTGCCAGCTCACCACCCCCCAGAAGCGGGAGCTCCTACAATGAGCAGTTCTTC. Protein: CASSPPPRSGSSYNEQFF.

The rearrangement joins TRBV7-3 to TRBJ2-1; weak D call: TRBD1 (5 bases). Between the trimmed V and J ends, which lost 4 bases and 8 bases, there was a span of 9 bases. CDR1 is SGHTA and CDR2 is FQGTGA in the germline V gene. CDR3 length: 12 residues. The CDR3 reads CASSSDSYEQFF. The CDR3 region has the DNA TGTGCCAGCAGCTCCGACAGCTATGAGCAGTTCTTC.

CDR3 DNA sequence: TGTGCCAGCAGTTACTCACCAGAAAACTATGGCTACACCTTC. It encodes CASSYSPENYGYTF. This chain uses TRBV6-5 with TRBJ1-2, with D hard to call. Germline CDR1 and CDR2: MNHEY and SVGAGI. This CDR3 is 14 amino acids long. V lost 0 bases and J 2 bases, leaving 7 bases between the germline ends.

This clone has ten or more counts. The same CDR3 also results from other DNA sequences found in this sample. V usage is TRBV5-1 and J usage is TRBJ2-2; TRBD1 is a possible D gene (5 bases). The CDR3 is 14 amino acids. With 4 bases removed from V and 7 bases from J, the gap between germline ends came to 14 bases. Germline loops: CDR1 SGHRS, CDR2 YFSETQ. The CDR3 DNA sequence: TGCGCCAGCAGCCTGGGGCCGAGCAGCGGGGAGCTGTTTTTT. This codes for CASSLGPSSGELFF.

The genes are TRBV2 and TRBJ2-5, with TRBD1 identical over 8 bases. The V and J ends lost 7 bases and 5 bases, in that order; junction bases with no gene match: 6. The CDR3 consists of 13 residues. Germline values: CDR1 SNHLY, CDR2 FYNNEI. The CDR3: CASNAGQGETQYF. In DNA form, the CDR3 reads TGTGCCAGCAATGCCGGACAGGGTGAGACCCAGTACTTC.

A remark on this clone: Other DNA sequences in this specimen translate into the identical CDR3. V gene TRBV9 combines with J gene TRBJ2-2; TRBD2 aligns across 7 bases. The CDR3 runs 15 residues. V dropped 0 bases and J dropped 5; count of bases not matched to a gene: 4. Germline assignment: CDR1 SGDLS and CDR2 YYNGEE. The CDR3 loop is CASSVGAAGTGELFF. In DNA, the CDR3 is TGTGCCAGCAGCGTAGGGGCAGCGGGGACCGGGGAGCTGTTTTTT.

The V gene is TRBV30, the J gene TRBJ1-5; unclear D gene. Per the germline V gene, CDR1 is GTSNPN and CDR2 is SVGIG (reference sequence). This CDR3 is built from 14 residues. Deletions cut 0 bases from V and 0 bases from J, with 6 bases between. The CDR3 region has the DNA TGTGCCTGGAGTGTATTTGGTAGCAATCAGCCCCAGCATTTT. Amino acids: CAWSVFGSNQPQHF.

In the case of this clone: Germline and junction disagree at one end, which may indicate a read error. The V call is TRBV20-1, the J call TRBJ2-7; D may correspond to TRBD1 or TRBD2 (6 bases each). The germline V gene has CDR1 DFQATT and CDR2 SNEGSKA (reference sequence). The length of the CDR3 is 9 residues. Here the CDR3 DNA reads TGCAGTGCGGATCCGGGGGCGAGCTTC. The encoded protein is CSADPGASF.